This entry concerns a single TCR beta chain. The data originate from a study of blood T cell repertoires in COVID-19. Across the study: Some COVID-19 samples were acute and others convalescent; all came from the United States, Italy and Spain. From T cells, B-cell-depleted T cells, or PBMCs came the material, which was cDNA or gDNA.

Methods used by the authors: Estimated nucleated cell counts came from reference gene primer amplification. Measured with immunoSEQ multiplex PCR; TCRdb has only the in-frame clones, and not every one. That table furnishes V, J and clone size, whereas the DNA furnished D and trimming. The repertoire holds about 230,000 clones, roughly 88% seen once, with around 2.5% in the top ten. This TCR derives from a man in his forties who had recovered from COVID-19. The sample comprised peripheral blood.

CDR3 sequence (DNA): TGTGCCAGCAGTTTACAAGATTACGAGCAGTACTTC. Encoded protein: CASSLQDYEQYF. The V and J genes are TRBV5-5 and TRBJ2-7, with D uncertain. The CDR3 runs 12 residues. Trimming took off 5 bases at V and 4 bases at J, with 10 bases between the two ends. Germline assignment: CDR1 SGHKS and CDR2 YYEKEE (reference sequence).